What follows are 21 T cell receptor beta chains derived from one specimen sequenced in a study of T cells in women clearing cervical HPV infection. The repertoire was sequenced with immunoSEQ multiplex PCR; TCRdb's copy has only in-frame clones and lacks some. The data include roughly 48,000 clones; the top ten clones carry around 1.5%. The sequenced sample consisted of blood buffy coat. These receptors were taken from a woman between 18 and 70 years old with a cervical HPV16 infection that either progressed to CIN3+ or cleared (not recorded which).

A note on this clone: The DNA ends 3 residues before the CDR3 does, and the rest of the CDR3 is filled in from the germline J gene. The chain recombines TRBV5-1 with TRBJ1-6; D is possibly TRBD1 (5 bases). The germline gives CDR1 SGHRS, CDR2 YFSETQ. CDR3 length: 14 amino acids. The V end lost 0 bases, the J end lost 7 bases, and 8 bases lay between the germline ends. CDR3 DNA (partial): TGCGCCAGCAGCTTGGGTCCAGGGAATTCACCC. As protein: CASSLGPGNSP. The whole CDR3 protein is CASSLGPGNSPLHF.

Regarding this clone: The read terminates 3 residues before the CDR3 end, so the remaining end is supplied by the germline J gene. This sequence joins TRBV10-1 and TRBJ1-1, with D perhaps TRBD1 (5 bases). V was clipped by 6 bases and J by 5 bases, with 19 bases between them. The germline gives CDR1 WNHNN, CDR2 SYGVQD (reference sequence). This CDR3 has 15 amino acids. The covered CDR3 bases are TGCGCCAGCAGGGGTATAGGGGAAGGCCCGACTGAA. Residues: CASRGIGEGPTE. The whole CDR3 protein is CASRGIGEGPTEAFF.

A remark on this clone: Read sequence stops 3 residues before the CDR3 end, and the germline J gene provides the missing end. This chain uses TRBV19 with TRBJ2-1, with 11 bases identical to TRBD2. CDR1 is LNHDA, CDR2 SQIVND, per germline (reference sequence). Trimming at V came to 5 bases and at J to 7 bases, leaving 16 bases not matched to a gene. CDR3 length: 18 residues. The part of the CDR3 DNA that was read is TGTGCCAGTAGTCAATCCGGCCTACTAGCGGGAGCGGGGAATGAG. The encoded protein is CASSQSGLLAGAGNE. From start to end, the CDR3 is CASSQSGLLAGAGNEQFF.

A word on this clone: The read terminates 3 residues ahead of where the CDR3 ends, so the germline J gene completes it. The chain carries TRBV5-1 and TRBJ2-7; 7 nucleotides match TRBD2. Losses at the gene ends were 2 bases for V and 2 bases for J; bases not matched to a gene: 4. This CDR3 region has 14 residues. The germline V gene encodes CDR1 SGHRS and CDR2 YFSETQ. The chain's CDR3 is CASSFAGAAYEQYF. CDR3 bases read: TGCGCCAGCAGCTTCGCGGGAGCGGCCTACGAG.

A word on this clone: The read stops 3 residues short of the end of the CDR3; the missing end is completed from the germline J gene. This sequence joins TRBV9 and TRBJ2-1; no reliable D call. CDR1 is SGDLS, CDR2 YYNGEE, per germline. Deletions cut 0 bases from V and 3 bases from J, with 10 bases between. The CDR3 length is 15 residues. The sequenced CDR3 bases are TGTGCCAGCAGCGTAGAAGGGTTAGGCTACAATGAG. Its translation: CASSVEGLGYNE. The full CDR3 is CASSVEGLGYNEQFF.

About this clone itself: The sequence runs out 3 residues before the end of the CDR3; the remainder is reconstructed from the germline J gene. The rearrangement joins TRBV18 to TRBJ2-3, with a tentative D call TRBD1 (6 bases). Looked up from germline, CDR1 is KGHSH and CDR2 is LQKENI. V was clipped by 6 bases and J by 2 bases, with 15 bases between them. The CDR3 is 15 residues long. The CDR3 DNA, read in part, is TGTGCCAGCTCGTACCGGGACACTTACACAGATACG. Its translation is CASSYRDTYTDT. Given in full, the CDR3 is CASSYRDTYTDTQYF.

Details on this clone: The read falls 3 residues short of the CDR3 end, and the missing part is taken from the germline J gene. V usage is TRBV11-2 and J usage is TRBJ2-5; 8 bases are shared with TRBD2. This CDR3 region has 14 residues. Unmatched junction bases numbered 3, after V lost 4 bases and J lost 2 bases. The V gene's germline CDR1 is SGHAT and CDR2 FQNNGV. The sequenced CDR3 bases are TGTGCCAGCAGCTATTTAGCGGGGCAAGAGACC. Translation gives CASSYLAGQET. The CDR3, in full, reads CASSYLAGQETQYF.

About this clone itself: From the germline J gene comes the end of the CDR3, since the read stops 3 residues before it. V gene TRBV20-1 combines with J gene TRBJ2-1; D is uncertain. This CDR3 is 14 amino acids long. Trimming shortened V by 6 bases and J by 3 bases, and 15 bases separated the two germline ends. Germline V gene sequence: CDR1 DFQATT, CDR2 SNEGSKA (reference sequence). The part of the CDR3 DNA that was read is TGCAGTGCCATGCTACCAAACGTCTACAATGAG. Its protein is CSAMLPNVYNE. The entire CDR3 sequence reads CSAMLPNVYNEQFF.

Notes on this clone: The CDR3 end lies 3 residues beyond the end of the read and is filled in from the germline J gene. The rearrangement links TRBV7-9 to TRBJ1-1; 7 bases match TRBD1. CDR1 is SEHNR, CDR2 FQNEAQ, per germline (reference sequence). CDR3 size: 12 residues. V dropped 10 bases and J dropped 7; count of bases not matched to a gene: 9. The part of the CDR3 DNA that was read is TGTGCCACCCGAGGGGGCAGCAATGAA. Its protein product is CATRGGSNE. The whole CDR3 reads CATRGGSNEAFF.

As concerns this clone: The DNA ends 3 residues before the CDR3 does, and the rest of the CDR3 is filled in from the germline J gene. V gene TRBV28 combines with J gene TRBJ2-5; no firm D call. This CDR3 is 14 amino acids long. The germline CDR1 and CDR2 sequences are MDHEN and SYDVKM. With 6 bases removed from V and 2 bases from J, the gap between germline ends came to 13 bases. Here the CDR3 reads CASRHLDLQETQYF. The CDR3 bases that were read are TGTGCCAGCAGACATTTAGACTTACAAGAGACC.

The CDR3 sequence is CASSPVDGLSNQPQHF. CDR3 DNA, as far as it was read: TGTGCCAGCAGCCCCGTGGACGGACTTAGCAATCAGCCC. The chain couples TRBV7-6 to TRBJ1-5; D not certain. Read data end 3 residues before the CDR3 end; the end is taken from the germline J gene. The germline V and J ends were trimmed by 5 bases and 0 bases, with 14 bases remaining between them. The V gene's germline CDR1 is SGHVS and CDR2 FNYEAQ. The CDR3 is made up of 16 amino acids.

This chain's CDR3 is CASSHEPTGTATEAFF. Partial CDR3 DNA: TGCGCCAGCAGCCACGAACCGACCGGGACAGCCACTGAA. The chain links TRBV4-1 to TRBJ1-1; 7 nucleotides agree with TRBD1. Coverage ceases 3 residues before the CDR3 finishes, and the germline J gene fills in the end. CDR1 is MGHRA, CDR2 YSYEKL, per germline. This CDR3 comprises 16 residues. The J segment lost 4 bases and the V segment lost 3 bases, leaving 11 bases of the junction unmatched.

The CDR3 reads CATRQGDQPQHF. The CDR3 DNA, read in part, is TGTGCCACCCGACAGGGGGATCAGCCC. The chain uses TRBV10-3 and TRBJ1-5, with 9 bases aligning to TRBD1. The CDR3 extends 3 residues past the end of the read, so its final part is completed from the germline J gene. This CDR3 has 12 residues. V was pared by 10 bases and J by 5 bases, with 3 bases of the junction left unmatched. From germline, CDR1 is ENHRY and CDR2 SYGVKD.

CDR3 amino acids: CASSIHQREPQHF. The CDR3 bases that were read are TGTGCCAGTAGTATACATCAGCGGGAGCCC. The chain has TRBV19 and TRBJ1-5, with no clear D. Read data end 3 residues before the CDR3 end; the end is taken from the germline J gene. V lost 2 bases and J lost 8, with 10 bases in between. This CDR3 has 13 amino acids. The germline V gene encodes CDR1 LNHDA and CDR2 SQIVND (reference sequence).

With respect to this clone: Sequencing ends 3 residues short of the CDR3 end; the germline J gene provides the rest. The V and J genes are TRBV6-2 or TRBV6-3 and TRBJ2-7; D perhaps matches TRBD2 (6 bases). This CDR3 region has 13 residues. The V end was cut by 0 bases, the J end by 6 bases, with 9 bases between. In germline, CDR1 is MNHEY, CDR2 SVGEGT. CDR3 DNA, as far as it was read: TGTGCCAGCAGTTACTCACCGGGGGTCGAG. It encodes CASSYSPGVE. The full CDR3 sequence reads CASSYSPGVEQYF.

Worth noting for this clone: The read terminates 3 residues before the CDR3 end, so the remaining end is supplied by the germline J gene. The chain couples TRBV23-1 to TRBJ1-5, with TRBD1 identical over 9 bases. TRBV23-1 is recorded as an ORF, its role being uncertain. This CDR3 spans 17 amino acids. Germline trimming cut 3 bases from V and 1 base from J; bases unmatched to any gene: 7. The DNA read from the CDR3 is TGCGCCAGCAGTCAGCCCGGGACAGGGTGGAGCAATCAGCCC. It encodes CASSQPGTGWSNQP. The full CDR3 protein is CASSQPGTGWSNQPQHF.

With respect to this clone: The read ends 3 residues early relative to the CDR3; the germline J gene fills the gap. This chain joins TRBV2 and TRBJ1-2; no clear D gene. V dropped 4 bases and J dropped 5 bases, with 11 bases sitting between them. The germline CDR1 and CDR2 sequences are SNHLY and FYNNEI. This CDR3 has 13 amino acids. The sequenced part of the CDR3 DNA is TGTGCCAGCAGTGGAGGGCAGGATTATGGC. This translates into CASSGGQDYG. The whole CDR3 sequence reads CASSGGQDYGYTF.

The CDR3 DNA, read in part, is TGCGCCAGCAGCCCCGGACTGGCAACCCTTAAA. Amino acids: CASSPGLATLK. The full CDR3 sequence reads CASSPGLATLKLFF. The chain employs TRBV4-1 and TRBJ1-4; no definite D call. The read terminates 3 residues ahead of where the CDR3 ends, so the germline J gene completes it. This CDR3 has 14 amino acids. Germline assignment: CDR1 MGHRA and CDR2 YSYEKL.

The CDR3 bases that were read are TGTGCCAGCAGCTGGACTAGCGGGAGCGAG. Its protein product is CASSWTSGSE. The full CDR3 protein is CASSWTSGSEQYF. This sequence joins TRBV11-3 and TRBJ2-7; 13 nucleotides align to TRBD2. The read gets to within 3 residues of the CDR3 end, and the germline J gene fills in the rest. This CDR3 is 13 amino acids long. With 4 bases clipped from V and 6 bases from J, the junction kept 0 bases outside the gene matches. The germline CDR1 and CDR2 sequences are SGHNT and YENEEA.

Comments on this clone: The read halts 3 residues ahead of the CDR3 end, with the missing end drawn from the germline J gene. The J gene is TRBJ2-5, the V gene TRBV27; 9 bases line up with TRBD1. This CDR3 spans 14 amino acids. J was trimmed by 2 bases and V by 5 bases; bases with no gene match: 3. Looked up from germline, CDR1 is MNHEY and CDR2 is SMNVEV (reference sequence). CDR3 DNA, as far as it was read: TGTGCCAGCAGTGCCGACAGGGGGCAAGAGACC. Translation gives CASSADRGQET. The whole CDR3 sequence reads CASSADRGQETQYF.

To note about this clone: The read halts 3 residues ahead of the CDR3 end, with the missing end drawn from the germline J gene. V usage is TRBV6-1 and J usage is TRBJ2-7, with TRBD2 matching over 13 bases. There are 16 residues in the CDR3. Germline CDR1 MNHNS, CDR2 SASEGT. V gave up 2 bases and J gave up 3 bases; unmatched junction bases: 4. CDR3 amino acids: CASSEPGLAGVYEQYF. The CDR3 DNA, read in part, is TGTGCCAGCAGTGAACCCGGACTAGCGGGGGTCTACGAG.